The rows below give T cell receptor beta chains drawn from one sample of a study of T cells after yellow fever vaccination. TCRdb used MiXCR to reprocess the 5' RACE reads, holding one entry per CDR3 protein. The sample has fewer than 350,000 distinct CDR3 sequences; approximately 3.9% are singletons. The source was PBMCs, collected on the day of the yellow fever booster vaccination. The receptors shown here come from a man in his late teens or twenties who received the YFV17D yellow fever vaccine. CDR3s include the opening cysteine and the closing phenylalanine or tryptophan. A D gene is named only where the DNA matches it firmly. Expanded clones get a size class; other rows say once, few or many, or leave the size out.

clone_size,j_call,v_call,d_call,cdr3_aa,cdr3_nt
few,TRBJ2-1,TRBV6-5,.,CASSYLPGGAYNEQFF,TGTGCCAGCAGTTACCTCCCCGGGGGTGCCTACAATGAGCAGTTCTTC
many,TRBJ1-2,TRBV12-3/TRBV12-4,.,CASSPGGSGGGYTF,TGTGCCAGCAGTCCGGGGGGTTCCGGGGGCGGCTACACCTTC
few,TRBJ2-1,TRBV5-1,TRBD2,CASSLSTSGGESYNEQFF,TGCGCCAGCAGCTTGAGCACTAGCGGGGGGGAGTCCTACAATGAGCAGTTCTTC
many,TRBJ2-3,TRBV6-9,.,CASSQGFIRDPVLCTQYF,TGTGCCAGCAGCCAGGGATTTATCCGCGACCCAGTTTTGTGTACGCAGTATTTT
many,TRBJ1-2,TRBV4-3,.,CASSQDWGNYGYTF,TGCGCCAGCAGCCAAGATTGGGGAAACTATGGCTACACCTTC
many,TRBJ2-3,TRBV12-3/TRBV12-4,.,CASSLRTGAGTDTQYF,TGTGCCAGCAGTTTAAGGACGGGGGCCGGCACAGATACGCAGTATTTT
few,TRBJ1-2,TRBV12-3/TRBV12-4,.,CASSFRGGDGYTF,TGTGCCAGCAGTTTCCGGGGGGGGGATGGCTACACCTTC
few,TRBJ2-2,TRBV7-2,TRBD1,CASSVQGSGTGELFF,TGTGCCAGCAGCGTACAGGGGTCGGGCACCGGGGAGCTGTTTTTT
.,TRBJ1-2,TRBV7-2,.,CASSLVRGVWNYGYTF,TGTGCCAGCAGCTTAGTCCGGGGGGTCTGGAACTATGGCTACACCTTC
.,TRBJ2-6,TRBV28,.,CASSLGIGTGANVLTF,TGTGCCAGCAGTTTGGGGATCGGTACTGGGGCCAACGTCCTGACTTTC
many,TRBJ2-1,TRBV20-1,.,CSARDQGQAYNEQFF,TGCAGTGCTAGAGATCAGGGACAAGCCTACAATGAGCAGTTCTTC
many,TRBJ2-6,TRBV20-1,TRBD2,CSARARGLAFGANVLTF,TGCAGTGCTAGAGCCCGGGGACTAGCATTTGGGGCCAACGTCCTGACTTTC
few,TRBJ2-2,TRBV20-1,TRBD2,CSAIRLASGTGELFF,TGCAGTGCTATTCGACTAGCCTCGGGCACCGGGGAGCTGTTTTTT
many,TRBJ1-1,TRBV19,.,CASSPQGPTEAFF,TGTGCCAGTAGTCCCCAGGGCCCCACTGAAGCTTTCTTT
.,TRBJ2-2,TRBV9,.,CASSVEVGDVDTGELFF,TGTGCCAGCAGCGTAGAGGTAGGGGACGTCGACACCGGGGAGCTGTTTTTT
.,TRBJ2-1,TRBV4-3,TRBD1,CASSRRIGTGMLNEQFF,TGCGCCAGCAGCCGTAGGATAGGGACAGGGATGCTAAATGAGCAGTTCTTC